Following are 31 T cell receptor beta chains from one sample sequenced in a study of shared clonotypes between healthy human individuals. Some clones are missing from TCRdb's copy, which holds only in-frame ones; the method was immunoSEQ multiplex PCR. The sample consists of roughly 810,000 clones, approximately 96% of them appearing once. Naive CD8 cells, CD45RO-negative and positively selected for CCR7, excluded terminally differentiated effector memory CD45RA+ cells. The source material was naive CD8+ T cells sorted from blood. The receptors derive from a man aged 30 to 45 in good health.

The chain uses TRBV2 and TRBJ2-7; TRBD1 aligns across 8 bases. The CDR3 contains 13 residues. Germline CDR1 and CDR2: SNHLY and FYNNEI. With V trimmed by 6 bases and J by 2 bases, 3 bases remained unmatched. The CDR3 loop reads CASSDRGTYEQYF. Written as DNA, the CDR3 is TGTGCCAGCAGCGACAGGGGAACCTACGAGCAGTACTTC.

The V gene is TRBV6-6, the J gene TRBJ1-5, with D possibly being TRBD1 (5 bases). Germline CDR1 and CDR2: MNHNY and SVGAGI (reference sequence). V dropped 1 base and J dropped 1 base, with 11 bases sitting between them. The CDR3 totals 16 residues. CDR3 residues: CASSYLRQGSNQPQHF. In nucleotides, the CDR3 is TGTGCCAGCAGTTACTTAAGGCAGGGAAGCAATCAGCCCCAGCATTTT.

The chain joins TRBV29-1 to TRBJ2-5, with 12 bases fitting TRBD2. Germline V gene data show CDR1 as SQVTM and CDR2 as ANQGSEA. V shed 4 bases, J shed 5 bases, and the junction held 11 bases outside the gene matches. CDR3 length equals 16 residues. The CDR3 loop is CSVGGLAGYLPETQYF. The CDR3 DNA reads as TGCAGCGTTGGAGGACTAGCGGGGTATCTCCCCGAGACCCAGTACTTC.

The chain recombines TRBV5-8 with TRBJ2-5; perhaps D is TRBD1 or TRBD2 (5 bases each). Germline CDR1 SGHTS, CDR2 YDEGEE. The V and J ends lost 0 bases and 2 bases respectively, with 14 bases between them. This CDR3 has 16 residues. The CDR3 nucleotides are TGTGCCAGCAGCTTGGTCGCGGGTTGGGGGCAAGAGACCCAGTACTTC. This sequence encodes CASSLVAGWGQETQYF.

The chain joins TRBV14 to TRBJ2-7, with 14 bases lining up with TRBD2. The V and J ends lost 5 bases and 7 bases, in that order; junction bases with no gene match: 10. The CDR3 covers 16 residues. Germline-derived CDR1 and CDR2 are SGHDN and FVKESK. The CDR3 DNA sequence: TGTGCCAGCAGCTGGGGACTAGCGGGAGTGTCGGGAGAGCAGTACTTC. Its translation is CASSWGLAGVSGEQYF.

This clone was recorded once. The chain carries TRBV18 and TRBJ1-5; TRBD1 might be the D (5 bases). Trimming cost V 0 bases and J 2 bases, with 11 bases left between them. This CDR3 is built from 16 residues. The germline V gene encodes CDR1 KGHSH and CDR2 LQKENI. CDR3 protein: CASSPPGQGGNQPQHF. As DNA, the CDR3 is TGTGCCAGCTCACCACCGGGTCAGGGAGGCAATCAGCCCCAGCATTTT.

This clone was recorded a few times. V gene TRBV2 combines with J gene TRBJ2-1, with D perhaps matching TRBD2 (5 bases). This CDR3 region has 11 residues. The germline V gene encodes CDR1 SNHLY and CDR2 FYNNEI. Trimming took off 5 bases at V and 10 bases at J, with 9 bases between the two ends. CDR3 region: CASSFGKEQFF. The CDR3 DNA sequence: TGTGCCAGCAGTTTCGGGAAGGAGCAGTTCTTC.

This clone was seen once. The chain uses TRBV7-9 and TRBJ2-7; D gene uncertain. The CDR3 is 14 amino acids. Germline loops: CDR1 SEHNR, CDR2 FQNEAQ (reference sequence). The ends were cut back, 1 base at V and 0 bases at J, with 7 bases in the middle. Here the CDR3 reads CASSLGDISYEQYF. The CDR3 coding sequence is TGTGCCAGCAGCTTAGGTGATATCTCCTACGAGCAGTACTTC.

The chain recombines TRBV15 with TRBJ1-5; no clear D gene. The CDR3 has 14 residues. Between the trimmed V and J ends, which lost 8 bases and 1 base, there was a span of 12 bases. Germline V gene sequence: CDR1 LNHNV, CDR2 YYDKDF (reference sequence). CDR3 protein: CATDPRKSNQPQHF. The CDR3 DNA follows: TGTGCCACCGATCCAAGGAAGAGCAATCAGCCCCAGCATTTT.

V gene TRBV5-5 combines with J gene TRBJ2-3, with 8 bases identical to TRBD1. The germline V gene has CDR1 SGHKS and CDR2 YYEKEE (reference sequence). This CDR3 is built from 18 residues. With 0 bases clipped from V and 2 bases from J, the junction kept 11 bases outside the gene matches. The CDR3 nucleotides are TGTGCCAGCAGCTTGGGAACAGGGGGTCCATCAAACACAGATACGCAGTATTTT. Translating it yields CASSLGTGGPSNTDTQYF. The full variable domain, rest sourced from reference TRBV5-5 and TRBJ2-3, is DAGVTQSPTHLIKTRGQQVTLRCSPISGHKSVSWYQQVLGQGPQFIFQYYEKEERGRGNFPDRFSARQFPNYSSELNVNALLLGDSALYLCASSLGTGGPSNTDTQYFGPGTRLTVL.

For the CDR3, the DNA is TGTGCCAGCAGCTCGACCAGATACGACAGGGGAGAGACCCAGTACTTC. Protein product: CASSSTRYDRGETQYF. The chain links TRBV7-9 to TRBJ2-5; TRBD1 matches at 8 bases. Looked up from germline, CDR1 is SEHNR and CDR2 is FQNEAQ (reference sequence). J was trimmed by 4 bases and V by 4 bases; bases with no gene match: 11. CDR3 length: 16 amino acids.

This clone was observed a single time. The chain joins TRBV27 to TRBJ2-7; maybe TRBD1 (5 bases). Trimming cost V 4 bases and J 5 bases, with 12 bases left between them. Germline CDR1 is MNHEY and CDR2 is SMNVEV (reference sequence). The CDR3 contains 13 residues. The CDR3 reads CASSWVREHEQYF. The CDR3 DNA is TGTGCCAGCAGTTGGGTCAGGGAACACGAGCAGTACTTC.

V gene TRBV7-9 combines with J gene TRBJ2-7; 8 bases line up with TRBD1. The CDR3 covers 12 residues. Germline V CDR1 and CDR2: SEHNR, FQNEAQ (reference sequence). V gave up 4 bases and J gave up 6 bases; unmatched junction bases: 2. The CDR3 DNA reads as TGTGCCAGCAGCTCGACAGGGGCCGAGCAGTACTTC. This sequence encodes CASSSTGAEQYF.

In this sample, this clone turned up once. The V and J genes are TRBV27 and TRBJ1-3, with 10 bases that match TRBD1. J was trimmed by 8 bases and V by 3 bases; bases with no gene match: 7. This CDR3 has 15 residues. Germline assignment: CDR1 MNHEY and CDR2 SMNVEV (reference sequence). CDR3 region: CASSLLGQGGHTIYF. As DNA, the CDR3 is TGTGCCAGCAGTTTGCTTGGACAGGGGGGACACACCATATATTTT.

The CDR3 is CATSRLTGREGQETQYF. As DNA, the CDR3 is TGTGCCACCAGCAGACTAACGGGGCGGGAGGGCCAAGAGACCCAGTACTTC. The genes are TRBV15 and TRBJ2-5; 9 bases map to TRBD2. The ends lost 2 bases at V and 1 base at J; junction bases unmatched: 8. Germline values: CDR1 LNHNV, CDR2 YYDKDF (reference sequence). The CDR3 contains 17 residues.

The chain is built from TRBV11-2 and TRBJ2-3; a weak D match, TRBD1 (5 bases). Trimming cost V 5 bases and J 0 bases, with 9 bases left between them. The CDR3 runs 14 residues. Looked up from germline, CDR1 is SGHAT and CDR2 is FQNNGV. CDR3 loop: CASSPRVSTDTQYF. The CDR3 nucleotides read TGTGCCAGCAGCCCCAGGGTGAGCACAGATACGCAGTATTTT.

The J gene is TRBJ2-7, the V gene TRBV7-6; no clear D gene. The V gene's germline CDR1 is SGHVS and CDR2 FNYEAQ. Trimming stripped 2 bases from V and 0 bases from J, with 11 bases between. CDR3 length equals 15 residues. The CDR3 here is CASSLRVASSYEQYF. The CDR3 DNA reads TGTGCCAGCAGCTTACGAGTGGCGAGCTCCTACGAGCAGTACTTC.

CDR3 protein: CSVEREGEGDQETQYF. The DNA for the CDR3 is TGCAGCGTTGAGAGGGAGGGGGAAGGGGACCAAGAGACCCAGTACTTC. The chain carries TRBV29-1 and TRBJ2-5, with D possibly being TRBD2 (7 bases). Germline values: CDR1 SQVTM, CDR2 ANQGSEA. V lost 3 bases and J 0 bases, leaving 17 bases between the germline ends. The CDR3 consists of 16 residues. Full variable domain (remainder filled in from reference TRBV29-1 and TRBJ2-5): SAVISQKPSRDICQRGTSLTIQCQVDSQVTMMFWYRQQPGQSLTLIATANQGSEATYESGFVIDKFPISRPNLTFSTLTVSNMSPEDSSIYLCSVEREGEGDQETQYFGPGTRLLVL.

The rearrangement joins TRBV15 to TRBJ2-7; 12 bases map to TRBD2. V lost 3 bases and J lost 4; bases outside the gene matches: 16. The CDR3 is made up of 19 amino acids. The germline V gene has CDR1 LNHNV and CDR2 YYDKDF (reference sequence). The CDR3 DNA reads TGTGCCACCAGCAGCACCGGTGGGCCCCGGACTAGCGGGACTTACGAGCAGTACTTC. Its protein is CATSSTGGPRTSGTYEQYF.

This chain connects TRBV5-6 to TRBJ2-1; 10 bases are a match to TRBD2. The CDR3 extends over 15 amino acids. With V trimmed by 2 bases and J by 4 bases, 3 bases remained unmatched. Germline V gene sequence: CDR1 SGHDT, CDR2 YYEEEE. As DNA, the CDR3 is TGTGCCAGCAGCTTTGGGACTAGCGAGTACAATGAGCAGTTCTTC. Protein sequence: CASSFGTSEYNEQFF. Combining the CDR3 with reference TRBV5-6 and TRBJ2-1 gives the whole variable domain DAGVTQSPTHLIKTRGQQVTLRCSPKSGHDTVSWYQQALGQGPQFIFQYYEEEERQRGNFPDRFSGHQFPNYSSELNVNALLLGDSALYLCASSFGTSEYNEQFFGPGTRLTVL.

Only one count was recorded for this clone. The DNA for the CDR3 is TGTGCCAGCAGTCTTACTTTAATGCAAGACAATGAGCAGTTCTTC. Translating gives CASSLTLMQDNEQFF. The chain joins TRBV28 to TRBJ2-1; unclear D gene. V lost 5 bases and J 5 bases, leaving 16 bases between the germline ends. The CDR3 is 15 amino acids. Germline V gene data show CDR1 as MDHEN and CDR2 as SYDVKM.

CDR3 protein: CASSSWGQSNPNEQFF. The CDR3 DNA is TGTGCCAGCAGCTCGTGGGGACAGTCAAATCCCAATGAGCAGTTCTTC. The V and J genes are TRBV7-9 and TRBJ2-1, with TRBD1 identical over 7 bases. With 4 bases clipped from V and 6 bases from J, the junction kept 12 bases outside the gene matches. The CDR3 runs to 16 residues. Germline-derived CDR1 and CDR2 are SEHNR and FQNEAQ (reference sequence). Full variable domain (outside the CDR3, taken from reference TRBV7-9 and TRBJ2-1): DTGVSQNPRHKITKRGQNVTFRCDPISEHNRLYWYRQTLGQGPEFLTYFQNEAQLEKSRLLSDRFSAERPKGSFSTLEIQRTEQGDSAMYLCASSSWGQSNPNEQFFGPGTRLTVL.

For the CDR3, the DNA is TGTGCCAGTAGTCCCTCCAGGGAGCAGTTCTTC. Translated: CASSPSREQFF. This chain joins TRBV19 and TRBJ2-1; D not resolved. Germline V gene lookup returns CDR1 LNHDA and CDR2 SQIVND (reference sequence). V lost 5 bases and J lost 10, with 9 bases in between. The CDR3 has 11 amino acids.

The chain carries TRBV19 and TRBJ2-1; 8 positions agree with TRBD2. With 6 bases clipped from V and 7 bases from J, the junction kept 8 bases outside the gene matches. This CDR3 spans 14 amino acids. CDR1 LNHDA and CDR2 SQIVND come from the germline V gene (reference sequence). The CDR3 DNA follows: TGTGCCAGTAGCAGCCGGGGACTAGAGAATGAGCAGTTCTTC. Protein: CASSSRGLENEQFF.

The chain recombines TRBV15 with TRBJ2-7; tentative D call: TRBD2 (5 bases). CDR3 size: 14 residues. Trimming pared 1 base from V and 5 bases from J, leaving 12 bases between. CDR1 and CDR2 from the germline V gene are LNHNV and YYDKDF (reference sequence). The CDR3 region has the DNA TGTGCCACCAGCAGAGGAGAGGGATTAGACGAGCAGTACTTC. Protein sequence: CATSRGEGLDEQYF.

The chain joins TRBV5-4 to TRBJ2-7; 10 positions agree with TRBD1. CDR1 SGHNT and CDR2 YYREEE come from the germline V gene (reference sequence). There are 16 residues in the CDR3. V dropped 3 bases and J dropped 0; count of bases not matched to a gene: 6. In DNA, the CDR3 is TGTGCCAGCAGCTACACCGGGACAGGGGTCTCCTACGAGCAGTACTTC. It codes for CASSYTGTGVSYEQYF.

The chain uses TRBV7-6 and TRBJ2-7; the match to TRBD1 covers 11 bases. The germline V gene encodes CDR1 SGHVS and CDR2 FNYEAQ. The V segment lost 4 bases and the J segment 3 bases; nucleotides outside the gene matches: 8. The CDR3 covers 16 residues. Written as DNA, the CDR3 is TGTGCCAGCAGCTCCGGACAGGGGGCTTTTGGCTACGAGCAGTACTTC. Its protein is CASSSGQGAFGYEQYF.

The rearrangement uses TRBV2 and TRBJ2-7; 8 nucleotides agree with TRBD1. Trimming cost V 6 bases and J 4 bases; bases outside gene matches: 8. CDR3 length: 14 amino acids. Germline V gives CDR1 SNHLY, CDR2 FYNNEI. The CDR3 here is CASRDQGAGYEQYF. The CDR3 DNA reads as TGTGCCAGCAGAGACCAGGGGGCGGGGTACGAGCAGTACTTC.

V and J are TRBV27 and TRBJ2-7; TRBD1 or TRBD2 may be the D gene (5 bases each). Germline loops: CDR1 MNHEY, CDR2 SMNVEV (reference sequence). The CDR3 runs to 11 residues. The ends were cut back, 3 bases at V and 11 bases at J, with 11 bases in the middle. For the CDR3, the DNA is TGTGCCAGCAGTTTTGGGCGAGGGGAGTACTTC. Its translation: CASSFGRGEYF.

V gene TRBV28 combines with J gene TRBJ1-5; D is uncertain. Trimming cost V 6 bases and J 4 bases, with 10 bases left between them. This CDR3 has 13 residues. Germline assignment: CDR1 MDHEN and CDR2 SYDVKM. The DNA of the CDR3 is TGTGCCAGCAGCCTGTCCGGAAATCAGCCCCAGCATTTT. Translation gives CASSLSGNQPQHF.

This sequence joins TRBV7-9 and TRBJ1-1; D is uncertain. This CDR3 contains 13 residues. CDR1 SEHNR and CDR2 FQNEAQ come from the germline V gene (reference sequence). Trimming took off 1 base at V and 6 bases at J, with 9 bases between the two ends. CDR3: CASSLDGIAEAFF. The CDR3 coding sequence is TGTGCCAGCAGCTTAGATGGAATCGCTGAAGCTTTCTTT. The full variable domain, rest sourced from reference TRBV7-9 and TRBJ1-1, is DTGVSQNPRHKITKRGQNVTFRCDPISEHNRLYWYRQTLGQGPEFLTYFQNEAQLEKSRLLSDRFSAERPKGSFSTLEIQRTEQGDSAMYLCASSLDGIAEAFFGQGTRLTVV.